The text below deals with one T cell receptor (beta chain). No antigen is known for it. This record belongs to a study of CD8+CD57+ T cells in acquired aplastic anemia. About the research overall: Sorted CD4+ and CD8+ cells yielded roughly 3.5 ug of DNA on average. Reads per healthy sample averaged around 10 million (CD4+) and about 12 million (CD8+).

Regarding the study as a whole: The same twenty-nine CD8+ CDR3 sequences occurred in patients and in controls. With respect to CD8+ Simpson's diversity, patients and controls did not differ significantly.

The V end lost 6 bases, the J end lost 2 bases, and 11 bases lay between the germline ends. Germline CDR1 reads SNHLY; CDR2 reads FYNNEI. The CDR3 has 13 amino acids. TCR beta VDJ and CDR3 profiles were obtained from a genomic DNA template. TCRdb fed the reads into MiXCR, producing one record per CDR3 protein. Of around 170,000 distinct CDR3 sequences in the sample, roughly half were seen once. The chain employs TRBV2 and TRBJ2-7; D not resolved. The receptor was derived from a human donor in good health. The sequenced material came from sorted CD4+, CD8+, or CD8+CD57+ T cells (not recorded which) from PBMCs. The CDR3 region has the DNA TGTGCCAGCAGGGAGTTACAGACCTACGAGCAGTACTTC. It encodes CASRELQTYEQYF.